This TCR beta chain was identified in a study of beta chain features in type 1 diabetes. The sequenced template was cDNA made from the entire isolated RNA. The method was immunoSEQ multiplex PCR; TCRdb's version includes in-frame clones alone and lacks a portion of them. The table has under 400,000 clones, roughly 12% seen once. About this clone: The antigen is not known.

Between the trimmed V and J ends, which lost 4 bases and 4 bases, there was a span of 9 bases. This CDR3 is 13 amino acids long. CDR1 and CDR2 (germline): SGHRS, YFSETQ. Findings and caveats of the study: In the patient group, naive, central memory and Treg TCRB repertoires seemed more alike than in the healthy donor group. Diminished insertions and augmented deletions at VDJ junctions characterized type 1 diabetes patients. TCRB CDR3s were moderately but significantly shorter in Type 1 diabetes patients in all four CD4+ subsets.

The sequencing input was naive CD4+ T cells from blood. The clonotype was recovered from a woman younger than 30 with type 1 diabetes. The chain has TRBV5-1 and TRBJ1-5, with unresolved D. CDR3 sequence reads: CASSSDGNQPQHF. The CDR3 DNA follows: TGCGCCAGCAGCAGCGACGGAAATCAGCCCCAGCATTTT.